This paragraph reports one T cell receptor (beta chain). Its cognate antigen is unknown. The data were taken from a study of radiation and T cells in renal cell carcinoma. Study-level findings and limits: From baseline, blood top tumor clonotypes peaked at 2 weeks post-radiation. Pretreatment tumor biopsies were lacking, so baseline clonotypes are unknown.

The assay was immunoSEQ multiplex PCR, and TCRdb's table has in-frame clones only and misses some. The sample comprises fewer than 90,000 clones, 80% to 90% of which are singletons, and 20% to 25% rests with the top ten. CDR1 MNHNY and CDR2 SVGAGI come from the germline V gene (reference sequence). There are 12 residues in the CDR3. The germline V and J ends were trimmed by 0 bases and 7 bases, with 6 bases remaining between them. Stated time point: blood 2 weeks post-SBRT. Treatment in this sample: 15 Gy SBRT to primary tumor, nephrectomy 4 weeks later. Blood was sampled at baseline, 2 weeks and 4 weeks after SBRT. Clear cell pathology was present in this patient's renal cell carcinoma.

The TCR originated in a woman between 45 and 60 years old with renal cell carcinoma. The V gene is TRBV6-6, the J gene TRBJ1-1, with D unresolved. The sequencing used blood, collected from a patient whose treatment included radiotherapy and nephrectomy. The CDR3 region is CASSYSTFEAFF. CDR3 nucleotide sequence: TGTGCCAGCAGTTACTCGACCTTTGAAGCTTTCTTT.